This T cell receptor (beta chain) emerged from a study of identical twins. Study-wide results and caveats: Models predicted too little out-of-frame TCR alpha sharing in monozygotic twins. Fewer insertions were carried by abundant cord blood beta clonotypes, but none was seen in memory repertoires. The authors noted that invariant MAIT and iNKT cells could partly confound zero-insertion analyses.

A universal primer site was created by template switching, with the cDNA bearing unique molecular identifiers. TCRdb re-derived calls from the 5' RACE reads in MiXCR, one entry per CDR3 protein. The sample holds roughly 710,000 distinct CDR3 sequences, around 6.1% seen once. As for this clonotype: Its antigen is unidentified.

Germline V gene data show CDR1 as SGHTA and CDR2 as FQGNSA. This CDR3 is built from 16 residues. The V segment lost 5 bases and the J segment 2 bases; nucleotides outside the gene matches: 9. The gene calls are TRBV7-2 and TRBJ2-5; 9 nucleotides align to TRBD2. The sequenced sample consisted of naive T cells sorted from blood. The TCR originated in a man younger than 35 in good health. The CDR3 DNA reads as TGTGCCAGCAGCCGAACCCGGACTAGCGCTCAAGAGACCCAGTACTTC. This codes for CASSRTRTSAQETQYF.